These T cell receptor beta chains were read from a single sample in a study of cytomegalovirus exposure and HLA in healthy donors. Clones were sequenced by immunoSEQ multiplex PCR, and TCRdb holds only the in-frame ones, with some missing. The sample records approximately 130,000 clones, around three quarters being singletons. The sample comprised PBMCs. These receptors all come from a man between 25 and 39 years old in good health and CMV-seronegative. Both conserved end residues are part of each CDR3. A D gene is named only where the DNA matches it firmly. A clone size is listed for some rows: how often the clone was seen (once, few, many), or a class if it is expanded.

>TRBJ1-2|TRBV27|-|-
TGTGCCAGCAGTCAAGGGGGATTTAACTATGGCTACACCTTC
CASSQGGFNYGYTF
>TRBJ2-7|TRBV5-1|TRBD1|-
TGCGCCAGCAGCATCGGGACAGGGGAATACGAGCAGTACTTC
CASSIGTGEYEQYF
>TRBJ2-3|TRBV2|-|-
TGTGCCAGCAGTGAAATAACAGTCTTACTCACAGATACGCAGTATTTT
CASSEITVLLTDTQYF
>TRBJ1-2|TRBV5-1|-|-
TGCGCCAGCAGCTTTTCGGCAGGTTCCAACTATGGCTACACCTTC
CASSFSAGSNYGYTF
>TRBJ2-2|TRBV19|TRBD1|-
TGTGCCAGCTTACAGGGGACCGGGGAGCTGTTTTTT
CASLQGTGELFF
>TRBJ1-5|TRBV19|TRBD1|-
TGTGCCAGTAGTATACCCGCACAGGGGGCAAGTCATCAGCCCCAGCATTTT
CASSIPAQGASHQPQHF
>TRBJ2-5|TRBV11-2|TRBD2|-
TGTGCCAGCAGCTTAAGGCAGGGAGGGGAGACCCAGTACTTC
CASSLRQGGETQYF
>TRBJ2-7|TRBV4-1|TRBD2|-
TGCGCCAGCAGCCAAGATCCGGGAGGAAACGAGCAGTACTTC
CASSQDPGGNEQYF
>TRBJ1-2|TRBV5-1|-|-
TGCGCCAGCAGCCCCGACAGCCTCTACACCTTC
CASSPDSLYTF
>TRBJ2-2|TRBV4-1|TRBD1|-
TGCGCCAGCAGCCGACAGGGCGTGTCGGGGGAGCTGTTTTTT
CASSRQGVSGELFF
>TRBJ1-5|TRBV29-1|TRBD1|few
TGCAGCGTTTCTGGGGGACAGGGGATTTCCAATCAGCCCCAGCATTTT
CSVSGGQGISNQPQHF
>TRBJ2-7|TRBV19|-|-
TGTGCCACCTCCGGAGACTACGAATACGAGCAGTACTTC
CATSGDYEYEQYF
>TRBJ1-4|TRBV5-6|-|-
TGTGCCAGCAGCTTGTTGGGGGCAGGAACTAATGAAAAACTGTTTTTT
CASSLLGAGTNEKLFF
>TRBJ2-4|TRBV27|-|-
TGTGCCAGCAAGGGGAGCAACAGGGATCTAAAGGCCAAAAACATTCAGTACTTC
CASKGSNRDLKAKNIQYF
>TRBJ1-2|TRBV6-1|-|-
TGTGCCAGCGGACCCTTTCTTCAGGGCCATGGCTACACCTTC
CASGPFLQGHGYTF
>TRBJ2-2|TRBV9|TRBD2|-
TGTGCCAGCAGGACTAGCGGAGTCAACACCGGGGAGCTGTTTTTT
CASRTSGVNTGELFF
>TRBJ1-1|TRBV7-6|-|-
TGTGCCAGCAGCTTTAGGGGGTCTAGGGGGAATCTTATGAACACTGAAGCTTTCTTT
CASSFRGSRGNLMNTEAFF
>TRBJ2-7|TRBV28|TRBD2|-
TGTGCCAGCAGCACCCCCGGGGGGTACGAATACGAGCAGTACTTC
CASSTPGGYEYEQYF
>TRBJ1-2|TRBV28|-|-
TGTGCCAGCACCAACGAGGGATTCGGCTACACCTTC
CASTNEGFGYTF
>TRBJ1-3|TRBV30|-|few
TGTGCTTACCGGGACATCCGAAACACCATATATTTT
CAYRDIRNTIYF
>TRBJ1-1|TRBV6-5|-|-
TGTGCCAGCAACCCGGGGGGCTTGAACACTGAAGCTTTCTTT
CASNPGGLNTEAFF
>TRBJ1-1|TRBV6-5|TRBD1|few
TGTGCCAGCAGTTACGACTCCTCCTTGACAGGGGACGCTTTCTTT
CASSYDSSLTGDAFF
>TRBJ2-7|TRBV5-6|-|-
TGTGCCAGCAGCTTGGGGCCTCCCGGGAGATCAGACTACGAGCAGTACTTC
CASSLGPPGRSDYEQYF
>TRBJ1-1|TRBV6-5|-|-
TGTGCCAGCAGTTGGCAGGGGCGCGGAAACACTGAAGCTTTCTTT
CASSWQGRGNTEAFF
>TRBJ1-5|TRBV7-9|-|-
TGTGCCAGCAGCATCGGACATTTCGGGGGTCAGCCCCAGCATTTT
CASSIGHFGGQPQHF
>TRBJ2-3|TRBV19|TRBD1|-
TGTGCCAGTAGTATCGTGACAGGGCTGAGCACAGATACGCAGTATTTT
CASSIVTGLSTDTQYF
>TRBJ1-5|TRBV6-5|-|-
TGTGCCAGCAGTTACGCAGGTTCAAATCAGCCCCAGCATTTT
CASSYAGSNQPQHF
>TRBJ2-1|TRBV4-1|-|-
TGCGCCAGCACCCTCAGGGCAGGATACAATGAGCAGTTCTTC
CASTLRAGYNEQFF
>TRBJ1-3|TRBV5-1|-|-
TGCGCCAGCAGCTCCGGACAGACATCTGGAAACACCATATATTTT
CASSSGQTSGNTIYF
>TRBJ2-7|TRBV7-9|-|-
TGTGCCAGCAGCCCCTCCCTGCGGACAGGGAGGGGGTGGCACGAGCAGTACTTC
CASSPSLRTGRGWHEQYF
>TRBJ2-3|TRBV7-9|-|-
TGTGCCAGCCCGACAGGTGGGCAGGATACGCAGTATTTT
CASPTGGQDTQYF
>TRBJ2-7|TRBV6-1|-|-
TGTGCCAGCAGTGAAGAGGTCGGGTCGAGCTCCTACGAGCAGTACTTC
CASSEEVGSSSYEQYF
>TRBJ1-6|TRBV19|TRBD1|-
TGTGCCGGACAGGGTCATAATTCACCCCTCCACTTT
CAGQGHNSPLHF
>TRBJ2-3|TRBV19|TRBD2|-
TGTGCCAGTAGGTTAGCGGGGAACACAGATACGCAGTATTTT
CASRLAGNTDTQYF
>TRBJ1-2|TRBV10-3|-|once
TGTGCCATCAGAGCCGAGGGTTTTCGCTACACCTTC
CAIRAEGFRYTF
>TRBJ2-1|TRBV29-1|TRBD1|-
TGCAGCGTTGAAGTGACAGGGGGCAATGAGCAGTTCTTC
CSVEVTGGNEQFF
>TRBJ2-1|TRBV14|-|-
TGTGCCAGCAGCCCGTATAGGGGGGGCCTTTTGGCAGCGGACTACAATGAGCAGTTCTTC
CASSPYRGGLLAADYNEQFF
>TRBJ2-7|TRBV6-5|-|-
TGTGCCAGCAGTTACTCGAGGACACAGGGCGAGCAGTACTTC
CASSYSRTQGEQYF
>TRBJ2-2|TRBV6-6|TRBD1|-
TGTGCCAGCAGTTTCCATGTAGGGGGCGCCGGGGAGCTGTTTTTT
CASSFHVGGAGELFF
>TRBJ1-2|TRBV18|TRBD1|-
TGTGCCAGCTCACTCCGAACCGGGACAGCTAACTATGGCTACACCTTC
CASSLRTGTANYGYTF
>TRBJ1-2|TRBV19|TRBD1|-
TGTGCCAGTAGTATAGGACGGACAGGGGAATTATATGGCTACACCTTC
CASSIGRTGELYGYTF
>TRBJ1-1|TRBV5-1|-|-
TGCGCCAGCAGCTTGGATCCAGGGGTGAACACTGAAGCTTTCTTT
CASSLDPGVNTEAFF
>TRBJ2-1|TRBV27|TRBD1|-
TGTGCCAGCAGACTGGACAGGGTCACCTACAATGAGCAGTTCTTC
CASRLDRVTYNEQFF
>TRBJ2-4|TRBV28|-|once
TGTGCCAGCAGACATGCCCTCAACATAGCCAAAAACATTCAGTACTTC
CASRHALNIAKNIQYF
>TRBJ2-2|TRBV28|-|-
TGTGCCAGCAGTTTACGACGGGGCACCGGGGAGCTGTTTTTT
CASSLRRGTGELFF